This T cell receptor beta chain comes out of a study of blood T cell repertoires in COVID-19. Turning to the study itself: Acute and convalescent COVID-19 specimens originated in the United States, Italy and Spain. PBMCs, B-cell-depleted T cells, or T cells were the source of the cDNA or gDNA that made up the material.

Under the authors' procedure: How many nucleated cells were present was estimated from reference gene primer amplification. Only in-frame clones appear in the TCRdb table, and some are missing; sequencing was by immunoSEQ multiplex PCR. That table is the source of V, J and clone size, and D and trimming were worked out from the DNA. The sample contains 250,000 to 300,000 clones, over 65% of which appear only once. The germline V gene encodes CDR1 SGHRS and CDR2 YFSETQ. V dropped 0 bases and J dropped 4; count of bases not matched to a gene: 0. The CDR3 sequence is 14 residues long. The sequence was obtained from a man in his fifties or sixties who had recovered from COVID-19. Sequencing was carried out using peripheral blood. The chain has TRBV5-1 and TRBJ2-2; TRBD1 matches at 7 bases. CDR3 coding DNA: TGCGCCAGCAGCTTGGACAGGGGCACCGGGGAGCTGTTTTTT. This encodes CASSLDRGTGELFF.